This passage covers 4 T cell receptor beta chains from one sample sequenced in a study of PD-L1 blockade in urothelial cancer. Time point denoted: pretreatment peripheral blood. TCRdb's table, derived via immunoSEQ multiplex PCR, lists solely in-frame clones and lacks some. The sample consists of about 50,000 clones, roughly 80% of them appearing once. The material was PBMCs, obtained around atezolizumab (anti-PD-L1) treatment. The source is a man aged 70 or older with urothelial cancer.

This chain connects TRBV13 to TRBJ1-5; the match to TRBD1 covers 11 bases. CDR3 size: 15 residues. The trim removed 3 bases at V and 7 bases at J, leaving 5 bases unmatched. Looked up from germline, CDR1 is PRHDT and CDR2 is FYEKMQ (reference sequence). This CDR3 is CASSLGQGEVQPQHF. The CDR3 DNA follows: TGTGCCAGCAGCTTGGGACAGGGGGAAGTCCAGCCCCAGCATTTT.

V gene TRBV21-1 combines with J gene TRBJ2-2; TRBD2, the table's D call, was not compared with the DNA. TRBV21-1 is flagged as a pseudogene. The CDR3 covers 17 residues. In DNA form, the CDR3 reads TGTGCCAGCAGCAAAGCGCGGCGGGAGGGTAGCACCGGGGAGCTGTTTTTT. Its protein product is CASSKARREGSTGELFF.

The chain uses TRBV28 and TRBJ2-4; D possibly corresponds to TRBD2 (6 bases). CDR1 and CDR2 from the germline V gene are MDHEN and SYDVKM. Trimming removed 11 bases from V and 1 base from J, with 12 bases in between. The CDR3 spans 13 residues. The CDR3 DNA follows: TGTGCCTCCGTGCGGGACGCCAAAAACATTCAGTACTTC. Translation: CASVRDAKNIQYF.

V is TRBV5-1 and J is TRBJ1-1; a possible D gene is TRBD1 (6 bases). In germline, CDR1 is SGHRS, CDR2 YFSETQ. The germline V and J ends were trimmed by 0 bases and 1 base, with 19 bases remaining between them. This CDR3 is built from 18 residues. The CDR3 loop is CASSLVARGRGTNTEAFF. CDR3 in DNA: TGCGCCAGCAGCTTGGTAGCCAGGGGAAGGGGGACGAACACTGAAGCTTTCTTT. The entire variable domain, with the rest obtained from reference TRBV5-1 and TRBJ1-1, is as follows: KAGVTQTPRYLIKTRGQQVTLSCSPISGHRSVSWYQQTPGQGLQFLFEYFSETQRNKGNFPGRFSGRQFSNSRSEMNVSTLELGDSALYLCASSLVARGRGTNTEAFFGQGTRLTVV.